This T cell receptor beta chain was sequenced in a study of T cells expressing NK-cell markers. The CDR3 runs to 16 residues. Germline V gene data show CDR1 as MNHNY and CDR2 as SVGAGI (reference sequence). TCRdb reanalyzed the 5' RACE reads, giving one entry per CDR3 protein sequence and no DNA. The table counts about 460,000 distinct CDR3 sequences; roughly 1.4% lies in the top ten. The sequenced sample consisted of blood T cells: a sorted CD56 or NKG2C T cell subset, CD4+ or CD8+ T cells, or bulk PBMC T cells (not recorded which). The sequence derives from a woman in her forties or fifties in good health. J is TRBJ1-1 and V is TRBV6-6; TCRdb calls TRBD1, which cannot be checked without DNA. The CDR3 spells CATSYGGLGMNTEAFF.